Many counts were recorded for the clone carrying this TCR beta chain. The data are from a study of molecular identifiers for immune sequencing clone quantification. As previously described, bulk TCR libraries were made using listed TCR primers. TCRdb ran MiXCR on the PCR reads and lists one entry per CDR3 protein. The data show more than 85,000 distinct CDR3 sequences, roughly 38% seen once. The source material was naive CD8+ T cells from blood, with Jurkat cell RNA spiked in. The sample's subset: FACS-sorted CD8+CD4-CCR7+CD45RA+ naive T cells. The sequence was obtained from a human donor in good health. Some libraries in this study had Jurkat cell RNA spiked in.

The chain's CDR3 is CASSLPGSNSGANVLTF. In nucleotides, the CDR3 is TGTGCCAGCAGCCTCCCGGGCTCCAACTCTGGGGCCAACGTCCTGACTTTC. The chain is built from TRBV5-6 and TRBJ2-6, with D hard to call. The CDR3 spans 17 residues. Trimming removed 4 bases at V and 0 bases at J, with 14 bases between. The germline V gene has CDR1 SGHDT and CDR2 YYEEEE. The full variable domain, in which reference TRBV5-6 and TRBJ2-6 provide the parts outside the CDR3, is DAGVTQSPTHLIKTRGQQVTLRCSPKSGHDTVSWYQQALGQGPQFIFQYYEEEERQRGNFPDRFSGHQFPNYSSELNVNALLLGDSALYLCASSLPGSNSGANVLTFGAGSRLTVL.